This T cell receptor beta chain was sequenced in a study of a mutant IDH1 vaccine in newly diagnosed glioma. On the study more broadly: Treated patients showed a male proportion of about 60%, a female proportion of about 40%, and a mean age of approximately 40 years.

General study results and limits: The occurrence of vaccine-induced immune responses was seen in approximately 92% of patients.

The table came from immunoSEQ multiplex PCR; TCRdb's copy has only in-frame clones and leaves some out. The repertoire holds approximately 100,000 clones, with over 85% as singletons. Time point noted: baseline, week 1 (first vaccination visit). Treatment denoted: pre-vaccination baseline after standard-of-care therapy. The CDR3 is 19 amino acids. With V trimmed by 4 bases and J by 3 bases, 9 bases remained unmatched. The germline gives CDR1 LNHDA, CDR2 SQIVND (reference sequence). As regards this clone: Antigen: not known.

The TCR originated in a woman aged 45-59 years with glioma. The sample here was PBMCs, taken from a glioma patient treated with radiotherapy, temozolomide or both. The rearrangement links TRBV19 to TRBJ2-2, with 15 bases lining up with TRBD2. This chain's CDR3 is CASSTIGLAGGRDTGELFF. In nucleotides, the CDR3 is TGTGCCAGTAGTACGATTGGACTAGCGGGAGGGCGCGACACCGGGGAGCTGTTTTTT.